This T cell receptor (beta chain) was sequenced during a study of blood T cell repertoires in COVID-19. The repertoire was sequenced with immunoSEQ multiplex PCR; TCRdb's copy has only in-frame clones and lacks some. The data hold some 150,000 clones, with approximately 81% observed a single time. This CDR3 contains 17 residues. Germline V gives CDR1 SGHDT, CDR2 YYEEEE. With V trimmed by 2 bases and J by 3 bases, 8 bases remained unmatched. This clonotype originated in a man aged 40-49 years with acute or convalescent COVID-19. Sequencing was carried out using peripheral blood. The V call is TRBV5-6, the J call TRBJ2-1, with 10 positions matching TRBD2. The CDR3 DNA reads TGTGCCAGCAGCTTCCCAACTAGCGGGGTCGGCTACAATGAGCAGTTCTTC. Translation gives CASSFPTSGVGYNEQFF.